Given below is one T cell receptor (beta chain) in context. The antigen is unknown. Distinct nucleotide sequences in the sample also encode this CDR3. These data belong to a study of T cell responses to AZD1222 COVID-19 vaccine. Clones were read by immunoSEQ multiplex PCR, and TCRdb kept only the in-frame ones, dropping some. Of some 150,000 clones listed, 70% to 90% are singletons. The CDR3 runs 13 residues. Trimming cost V 1 base and J 2 bases, with 5 bases left between them. Germline CDR1 reads SGHDN; CDR2 reads FVKESK. Study outcomes and limitations: White British donors predominated, females outnumbered males, and clonal diversity was possibly underestimated. Spike as a whole was targeted by vaccine-associated CD4 TCRs, dominant at 160-218 and 743-854.

The sequence came from an adult who received the AZD1222 COVID-19 vaccine. The chain employs TRBV14 and TRBJ1-2; D remains ambiguous. Sample: peripheral blood, taken 28 days after the second AZD1222 dose. CDR3 in DNA: TGTGCCAGCAGCCAAGGGCAGAACTATGGCTACACCTTC. This encodes CASSQGQNYGYTF. The complete variable domain, with remaining parts taken from reference TRBV14 and TRBJ1-2, reads EAGVTQFPSHSVIEKGQTVTLRCDPISGHDNLYWYRRVMGKEIKFLLHFVKESKQDESGMPNNRFLAERTGGTYSTLKVQPAELEDSGVYFCASSQGQNYGYTFGSGTRLTVV.